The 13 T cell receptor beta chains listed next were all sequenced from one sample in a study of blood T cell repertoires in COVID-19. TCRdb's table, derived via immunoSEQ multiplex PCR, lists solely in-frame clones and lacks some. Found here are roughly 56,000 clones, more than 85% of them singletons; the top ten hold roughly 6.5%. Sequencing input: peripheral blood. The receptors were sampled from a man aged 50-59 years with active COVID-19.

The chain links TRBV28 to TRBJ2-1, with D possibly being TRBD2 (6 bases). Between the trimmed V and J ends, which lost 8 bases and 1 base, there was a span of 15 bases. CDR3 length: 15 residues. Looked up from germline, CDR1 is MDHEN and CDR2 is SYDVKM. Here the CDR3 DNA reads TGTGCCAGCTGGCCGGCGGGGCGATCCTACAATGAGCAGTTCTTC. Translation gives CASWPAGRSYNEQFF.

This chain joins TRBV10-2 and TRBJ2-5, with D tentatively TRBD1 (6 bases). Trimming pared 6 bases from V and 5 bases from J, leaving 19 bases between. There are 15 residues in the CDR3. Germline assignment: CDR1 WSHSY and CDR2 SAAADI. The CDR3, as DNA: TGCGCCAGCAGCCTTACAGGGACCGAGGAGGAGACCCAGTACTTC. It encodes CASSLTGTEEETQYF.

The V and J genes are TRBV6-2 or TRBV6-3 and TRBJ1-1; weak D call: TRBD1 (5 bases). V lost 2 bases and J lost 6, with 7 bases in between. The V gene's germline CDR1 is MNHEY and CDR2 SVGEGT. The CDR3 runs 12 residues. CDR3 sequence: CASSYGAAEAFF. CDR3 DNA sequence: TGTGCCAGCAGTTACGGGGCGGCTGAAGCTTTCTTT.

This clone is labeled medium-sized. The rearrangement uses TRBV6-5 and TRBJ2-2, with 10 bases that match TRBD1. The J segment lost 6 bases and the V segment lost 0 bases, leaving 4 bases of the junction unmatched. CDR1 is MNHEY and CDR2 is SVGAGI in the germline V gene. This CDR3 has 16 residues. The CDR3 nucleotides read TGTGCCAGCAGTTACTCGATAGGGACAGGGGCCGGGGAGCTGTTTTTT. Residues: CASSYSIGTGAGELFF.

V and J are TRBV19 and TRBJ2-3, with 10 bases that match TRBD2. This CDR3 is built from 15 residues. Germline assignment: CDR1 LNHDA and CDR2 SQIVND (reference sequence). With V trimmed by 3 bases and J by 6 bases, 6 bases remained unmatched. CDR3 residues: CASSMGLAGVDTQYF. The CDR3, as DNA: TGTGCCAGTAGTATGGGGCTAGCGGGGGTGGATACGCAGTATTTT. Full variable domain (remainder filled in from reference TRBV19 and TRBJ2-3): DGGITQSPKYLFRKEGQNVTLSCEQNLNHDAMYWYRQDPGQGLRLIYYSQIVNDFQKGDIAEGYSVSREKKESFPLTVTSAQKNPTAFYLCASSMGLAGVDTQYFGPGTRLTVL.

The chain's CDR3 is CSVGGETQYF. CDR3 nucleotides: TGCAGCGTGGGGGGGGAGACCCAGTACTTC. V and J are TRBV29-1 and TRBJ2-5, with TRBD2 identical over 7 bases. V trimming: 6 bases; J trimming: 5 bases; junction bases outside the gene matches: 0. CDR1 and CDR2 (germline): SQVTM, ANQGSEA. The CDR3 is made up of 10 amino acids.

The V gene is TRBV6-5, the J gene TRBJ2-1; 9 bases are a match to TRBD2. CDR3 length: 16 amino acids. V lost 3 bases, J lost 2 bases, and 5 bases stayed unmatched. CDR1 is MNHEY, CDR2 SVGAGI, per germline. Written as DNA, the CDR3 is TGTGCCAGCAGTTATGAGTCTAGCGGGACCTACAATGAGCAGTTCTTC. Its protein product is CASSYESSGTYNEQFF.

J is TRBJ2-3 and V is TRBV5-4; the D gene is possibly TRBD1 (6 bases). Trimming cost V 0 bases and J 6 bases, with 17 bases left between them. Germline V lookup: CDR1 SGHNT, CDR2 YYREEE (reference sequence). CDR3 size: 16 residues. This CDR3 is CASSLGGTRAGDTQYF. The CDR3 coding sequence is TGTGCCAGCAGCTTGGGTGGGACAAGGGCCGGGGATACGCAGTATTTT.

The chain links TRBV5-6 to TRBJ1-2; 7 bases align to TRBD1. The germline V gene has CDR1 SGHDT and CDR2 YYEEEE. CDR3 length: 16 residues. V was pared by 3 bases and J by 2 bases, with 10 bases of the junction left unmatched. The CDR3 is CASSSARGPTNYGYTF. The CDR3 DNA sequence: TGTGCCAGCAGCTCCGCGAGGGGGCCTACGAACTATGGCTACACCTTC.

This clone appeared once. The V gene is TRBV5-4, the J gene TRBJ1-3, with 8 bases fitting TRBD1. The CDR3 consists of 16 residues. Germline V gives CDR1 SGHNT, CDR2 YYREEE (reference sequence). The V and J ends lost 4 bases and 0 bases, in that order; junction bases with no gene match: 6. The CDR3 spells CASSPGQEISGNTIYF. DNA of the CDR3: TGTGCCAGCAGCCCGGGACAGGAAATCTCTGGAAACACCATATATTTT.

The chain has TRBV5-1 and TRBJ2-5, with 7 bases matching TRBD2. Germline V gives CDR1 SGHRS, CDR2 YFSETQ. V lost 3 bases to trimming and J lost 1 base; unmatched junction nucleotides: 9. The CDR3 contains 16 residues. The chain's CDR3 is CASSSTPSGLQETQYF. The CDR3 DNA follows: TGCGCCAGCAGCTCTACCCCTAGCGGCCTCCAAGAGACCCAGTACTTC.

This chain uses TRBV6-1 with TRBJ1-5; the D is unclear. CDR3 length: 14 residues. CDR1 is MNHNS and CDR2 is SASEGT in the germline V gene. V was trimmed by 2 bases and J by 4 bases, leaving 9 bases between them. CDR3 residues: CASSELLGNQPQHF. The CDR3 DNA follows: TGTGCCAGCAGTGAATTGCTAGGTAATCAGCCCCAGCATTTT.

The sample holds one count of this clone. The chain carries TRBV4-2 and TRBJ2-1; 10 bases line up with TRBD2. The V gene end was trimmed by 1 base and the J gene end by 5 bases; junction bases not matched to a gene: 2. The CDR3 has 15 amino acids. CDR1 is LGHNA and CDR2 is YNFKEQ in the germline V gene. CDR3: CASSQALAGDNEQFF. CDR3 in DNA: TGTGCCAGCAGCCAAGCCCTAGCGGGAGACAATGAGCAGTTCTTC.